The next 32 T cell receptor beta chains were all read from a single sample in a study of CD8+ T cells in alopecia areata. Following RNA extraction, reverse transcription yielded cDNA that acted as the sequencing template. The data were produced by immunoSEQ multiplex PCR, yet TCRdb's version contains in-frame clones alone and is incomplete. This table holds 150,000 to 200,000 clones, under 70% found once. Sample treatment: oral pan-JAK inhibitor, 5-10 mg twice daily. Specimen: CD4+ T cells sorted from blood, collected at week 4, from a patient treated with tofacitinib. The receptors originated from a human donor with alopecia areata.

This chain uses TRBV2 with TRBJ1-5; D uncertain. The CDR3 sequence is 12 residues long. Germline CDR1 reads SNHLY; CDR2 reads FYNNEI. Trimming took 7 bases from V and 2 from J, leaving 6 bases between them. The CDR3 sequence: CASNRGNQPQHF. DNA of the CDR3: TGTGCCAGCAATAGGGGCAATCAGCCCCAGCATTTT.

This clone was counted between two and nine times. This chain links TRBV29-1 with TRBJ1-2, with D possibly matching TRBD1 (6 bases). From germline, CDR1 is SQVTM and CDR2 ANQGSEA. V lost 6 bases and J lost 0, with 14 bases in between. The CDR3 is 14 residues long. This chain's CDR3 is CSVTGSSANYGYTF. In DNA, the CDR3 is TGCAGCGTCACAGGGTCGTCGGCTAACTATGGCTACACCTTC.

V gene TRBV29-1 combines with J gene TRBJ1-1; possibly TRBD1 for D (5 bases). The length of the CDR3 is 13 residues. The germline V and J ends were trimmed by 7 bases and 4 bases, with 16 bases remaining between them. In germline, CDR1 is SQVTM, CDR2 ANQGSEA. Written as DNA, the CDR3 is TGCAGCGCCTCGGGCTGGAGGGGCACTGAAGCTTTCTTT. Translated: CSASGWRGTEAFF.

This clone was observed once. Distinct nucleotide sequences in the sample also encode this CDR3. This chain links TRBV5-1 with TRBJ1-2; D call uncertain. This CDR3 is built from 14 residues. Germline V gene sequence: CDR1 SGHRS, CDR2 YFSETQ. The V end was cut by 0 bases, the J end by 0 bases, with 6 bases between. Here the CDR3 DNA reads TGCGCCAGCAGCTTGGAAAGTCCTAACTATGGCTACACCTTC. It yields the protein CASSLESPNYGYTF.

This clone appeared a few times. This chain uses TRBV29-1 with TRBJ1-2; 8 bases match TRBD1. This CDR3 has 13 residues. Losses at the gene ends were 3 bases for V and 8 bases for J; bases not matched to a gene: 8. Germline CDR1 is SQVTM and CDR2 is ANQGSEA. The CDR3 DNA reads TGCAGCGTTGAGCCCACAGGGGGTAACGGCTACACCTTC. Its protein product is CSVEPTGGNGYTF.

This chain links TRBV30 with TRBJ2-1; possibly TRBD1 or TRBD2 for D (5 bases each). The CDR3 extends over 12 amino acids. The germline CDR1 and CDR2 sequences are GTSNPN and SVGIG (reference sequence). V dropped 3 bases and J dropped 7 bases, with 10 bases sitting between them. The CDR3 sequence is CAWRGTKNEQFF. In DNA, the CDR3 is TGTGCCTGGAGGGGGACGAAGAATGAGCAGTTCTTC.

V is TRBV6-6 and J is TRBJ1-1; unclear D gene. Germline V CDR1 and CDR2: MNHNY, SVGAGI (reference sequence). The CDR3 extends over 9 amino acids. V lost 11 bases and J 8 bases, leaving 9 bases between the germline ends. The CDR3 here is CAATAEAFF. Here the CDR3 DNA reads TGTGCCGCCACCGCCGAAGCTTTCTTT.

The genes are TRBV29-1 and TRBJ1-5, with a possible D match to TRBD1 (6 bases). The CDR3 consists of 14 residues. The germline V gene encodes CDR1 SQVTM and CDR2 ANQGSEA. Deletions cut 6 bases from V and 5 bases from J, with 17 bases between. Here the CDR3 reads CSVQAQGSDQPQHF. Here the CDR3 DNA reads TGCAGCGTCCAAGCACAGGGTTCGGATCAGCCCCAGCATTTT.

The rearrangement links TRBV2 to TRBJ2-7; possibly TRBD1 for D (6 bases). Trimming cost V 6 bases and J 0 bases, with 9 bases left between them. The CDR3 contains 13 residues. The germline gives CDR1 SNHLY, CDR2 FYNNEI. The CDR3 protein is CASSRQDSYEQYF. CDR3 in DNA: TGTGCCAGCAGCCGACAGGACTCCTACGAGCAGTACTTC.

The rearrangement joins TRBV25-1 to TRBJ2-2; no definite D call. CDR3 length equals 15 residues. The ends were cut back, 0 bases at V and 7 bases at J, with 12 bases in the middle. Germline CDR1 is MGHDK and CDR2 is SYGVNS. The DNA of the CDR3 is TGTGCCAGCAGTGAATATGGGCGGACGGGCGGGGAGCTGTTTTTT. Its protein product is CASSEYGRTGGELFF.

The chain uses TRBV9 and TRBJ1-5; no definite D call. The CDR3 is 13 amino acids. V was trimmed by 4 bases and J by 5 bases, leaving 10 bases between them. The germline CDR1 and CDR2 sequences are SGDLS and YYNGEE. The CDR3 is CASSRYRDQPQHF. DNA for the CDR3: TGTGCCAGCAGCCGATACAGAGATCAGCCCCAGCATTTT.

The genes are TRBV5-1 and TRBJ1-2; no reliable D call. The CDR3 contains 13 residues. Per the germline V gene, CDR1 is SGHRS and CDR2 is YFSETQ. The ends were cut back, 0 bases at V and 8 bases at J, with 11 bases in the middle. CDR3 protein: CASSLDSLRGYTF. The CDR3 DNA reads TGCGCCAGCAGCTTGGATAGTTTGAGGGGCTACACCTTC.

J is TRBJ2-1 and V is TRBV4-3, with D tentatively TRBD1 or TRBD2 (5 bases each). In germline, CDR1 is LGHNA, CDR2 YSLEER. V gave up 0 bases and J gave up 8 bases, with 8 bases separating them. CDR3 length equals 13 residues. The CDR3 reads CASSQDLGDEQFF. CDR3 bases: TGCGCCAGCAGCCAAGATCTGGGGGATGAGCAGTTCTTC.

V usage is TRBV30 and J usage is TRBJ1-1; D not resolved. This CDR3 has 16 amino acids. V gave up 7 bases and J gave up 2 bases, with 23 bases separating them. Germline V gene data show CDR1 as GTSNPN and CDR2 as SVGIG (reference sequence). The CDR3 DNA follows: TGTGCCTTCGACCGAGCGATCTCCGTGATAAACACTGAAGCTTTCTTT. Translating gives CAFDRAISVINTEAFF. Filled out from reference TRBV30 and TRBJ1-1, the complete variable domain reads SQTIHQWPATLVQPVGSPLSLECTVEGTSNPNLYWYRQAAGRGLQLLFYSVGIGQISSEVPQNLSASRPQDRQFILSSKKLLLSDSGFYLCAFDRAISVINTEAFFGQGTRLTVV.

CDR3 nucleotide sequence: TGTGCCAGCAGTGGAGAGACAGGGGTTGGCAATCAGCCCCAGCATTTT. This translates into CASSGETGVGNQPQHF. The V call is TRBV2, the J call TRBJ1-5; 8 bases fit TRBD1. The V segment lost 4 bases and the J segment 2 bases; nucleotides outside the gene matches: 7. The CDR3 loop spans 16 amino acids. From germline, CDR1 is SNHLY and CDR2 FYNNEI. The variable domain in full, completed from reference TRBV2 and TRBJ1-5, reads EPEVTQTPSHQVTQMGQEVILRCVPISNHLYFYWYRQILGQKVEFLVSFYNNEISEKSEIFDDQFSVERPDGSNFTLKIRSTKLEDSAMYFCASSGETGVGNQPQHFGDGTRLSIL.

This clone was seen only a few times. The chain is built from TRBV29-1 and TRBJ2-1; perhaps TRBD1 as D (6 bases). The V end was cut by 3 bases, the J end by 7 bases, with 13 bases between. Germline values: CDR1 SQVTM, CDR2 ANQGSEA. The CDR3 loop spans 13 amino acids. CDR3 DNA sequence: TGCAGCGTTGAGTCCGGGACACGGAATGAGCAGTTCTTC. It translates to CSVESGTRNEQFF.

This clone occurred a few times. The chain is built from TRBV23-1 and TRBJ1-5; 9 bases fit TRBD1. TRBV23-1 is an open reading frame whose function is uncertain. The CDR3 runs 16 residues. After removal of 3 bases from V and 1 base from J, the junction contained 4 bases not matched to a gene. CDR3 sequence: CASSQLTGGSNQPQHF. The CDR3 DNA reads as TGCGCCAGCAGTCAGCTGACAGGGGGGAGCAATCAGCCCCAGCATTTT.

The chain employs TRBV25-1 and TRBJ2-1; 9 nucleotides align to TRBD2. This CDR3 comprises 15 residues. Germline V gives CDR1 MGHDK, CDR2 SYGVNS. The J segment lost 7 bases and the V segment lost 3 bases, leaving 7 bases of the junction unmatched. CDR3: CASSDPVSGGNEQFF. Here the CDR3 DNA reads TGTGCCAGCAGTGATCCCGTTAGCGGGGGAAATGAGCAGTTCTTC.

The rearrangement uses TRBV5-6 and TRBJ2-5; D remains unclear. Germline CDR1 SGHDT, CDR2 YYEEEE. This CDR3 has 13 amino acids. V was pared by 0 bases and J by 5 bases, with 8 bases between. DNA of the CDR3: TGTGCCAGCAGCTTGGTCTCCCACGAGACCCAGTACTTC. It specifies CASSLVSHETQYF.

The V gene is TRBV5-4, the J gene TRBJ1-2; 7 bases fit TRBD1. CDR3 length equals 14 residues. With 4 bases clipped from V and 10 bases from J, the junction kept 13 bases outside the gene matches. Germline CDR1 SGHNT, CDR2 YYREEE (reference sequence). The DNA of the CDR3 is TGTGCCAGCAGCCCGGGGGGAGACAGGGACGACTACACCTTC. This encodes CASSPGGDRDDYTF.

The chain recombines TRBV10-1 with TRBJ2-7, with 10 bases aligning to TRBD2. The CDR3 sequence is 17 residues long. The V and J ends lost 6 bases and 0 bases, in that order; junction bases with no gene match: 11. CDR1 and CDR2 (germline): WNHNN, SYGVQD (reference sequence). As DNA, the CDR3 is TGCGCCAGCAGCCCCATAGCGGGGGGCTTAAGCTCCTACGAGCAGTACTTC. Its protein product is CASSPIAGGLSSYEQYF.

The table lists this clone with a few counts. V gene TRBV29-1 combines with J gene TRBJ2-7; D remains ambiguous. CDR3 length equals 10 residues. Germline assignment: CDR1 SQVTM and CDR2 ANQGSEA. The V end lost 5 bases, the J end lost 6 bases, and 8 bases lay between the germline ends. The CDR3 region is CSVSTTEQYF. The CDR3 nucleotides read TGCAGCGTTTCAACAACCGAGCAGTACTTC.

This rearrangement joins TRBV4-2 to TRBJ2-1; TRBD1 matches 10 bases. V shed 0 bases, J shed 9 bases, and the junction held 8 bases outside the gene matches. The CDR3 consists of 16 residues. Germline V gives CDR1 LGHNA, CDR2 YNFKEQ. In nucleotides, the CDR3 is TGTGCCAGCAGCCAAGATCGTCGGACAGGGGGGCGTGAGCAGTTCTTC. Its protein is CASSQDRRTGGREQFF.

The rearrangement links TRBV30 to TRBJ1-5; D uncertain. The V gene lost 4 bases and the J gene lost 0 bases, with 10 bases spanning the gap. The germline V gene encodes CDR1 GTSNPN and CDR2 SVGIG (reference sequence). CDR3 length equals 14 residues. CDR3 region: CAWNFGRSNQPQHF. The CDR3 nucleotides are TGTGCCTGGAATTTCGGGCGTAGCAATCAGCCCCAGCATTTT.

The V gene is TRBV5-4, the J gene TRBJ1-6; D remains unclear. CDR1 SGHNT and CDR2 YYREEE come from the germline V gene (reference sequence). This CDR3 contains 16 residues. Trimming took off 1 base at V and 7 bases at J, with 15 bases between the two ends. The CDR3 bases are TGTGCCAGCAGCTTGTATCGGAAAGGCCTGAATTCACCCCTCCACTTT. Translation: CASSLYRKGLNSPLHF.

This clone has only one observation. The genes are TRBV20-1 and TRBJ1-1, with unresolved D. In germline, CDR1 is DFQATT, CDR2 SNEGSKA (reference sequence). Deletions cut 1 base from V and 10 bases from J, with 10 bases between. The CDR3 consists of 11 residues. CDR3 amino acids: CSARAPMGAFF. CDR3 bases: TGCAGTGCTAGAGCCCCAATGGGAGCTTTCTTT.

This clone was seen more than once but under ten times. V is TRBV5-5 and J is TRBJ2-7; D gene unclear. This CDR3 comprises 13 residues. CDR1 and CDR2 from the germline V gene are SGHKS and YYEKEE (reference sequence). V was pared by 0 bases and J by 5 bases, with 9 bases between. CDR3 coding DNA: TGTGCCAGCAGCTTGGCGGCGCTCAACGAGCAGTACTTC. Translation: CASSLAALNEQYF.

The chain links TRBV6-5 to TRBJ2-3, with 9 bases matching TRBD1. V gave up 6 bases and J gave up 5 bases; unmatched junction bases: 9. Germline values: CDR1 MNHEY, CDR2 SVGAGI. The CDR3 consists of 15 residues. DNA of the CDR3: TGTGCCAGCAGCGACCGGGACAGGGAAGAAGATACGCAGTATTTT. This gives the protein CASSDRDREEDTQYF.

The chain joins TRBV4-2 to TRBJ1-3, with D possibly matching TRBD1 (6 bases). Between the trimmed V and J ends, which lost 1 base and 5 bases, there was a span of 15 bases. The CDR3 length is 16 residues. Germline CDR1 and CDR2: LGHNA and YNFKEQ. CDR3 protein: CASSQVGRDNRNTIYF. The DNA for the CDR3 is TGTGCCAGCAGCCAAGTAGGCCGGGACAATCGAAACACCATATATTTT.

The rearrangement joins TRBV29-1 to TRBJ2-7, with 10 bases lining up with TRBD1. The trim removed 2 bases at V and 0 bases at J, leaving 4 bases unmatched. The CDR3 covers 15 residues. CDR1 is SQVTM, CDR2 ANQGSEA, per germline. CDR3 nucleotide sequence: TGCAGCGTTGAACGGGGGGACAGGGGCTCCTACGAGCAGTACTTC. This gives the protein CSVERGDRGSYEQYF.

The chain carries TRBV2 and TRBJ2-3, with D possibly TRBD1 on 6 matching bases. V lost 6 bases and J 4 bases, leaving 14 bases between the germline ends. From germline, CDR1 is SNHLY and CDR2 FYNNEI. This CDR3 has 14 residues. The CDR3 DNA is TGTGCCAGCAGGGACAGTCAAACCTCAGATACGCAGTATTTT. Translating gives CASRDSQTSDTQYF.

This sequence joins TRBV30 and TRBJ2-3, with D unclear. The germline V gene encodes CDR1 GTSNPN and CDR2 SVGIG (reference sequence). V was shortened by 2 bases and J by 4 bases, with 4 bases between the two germline ends. The CDR3 covers 11 residues. CDR3 in amino acids: CAWSQADTQYF. The CDR3 DNA reads TGTGCCTGGAGTCAAGCAGATACGCAGTATTTT.